The next 18 T cell receptor beta chains were all read from a single sample in a study of blood T cell repertoires in COVID-19. Data came from immunoSEQ multiplex PCR; TCRdb stores just in-frame clones and leaves some out. The sample shows under 500,000 clones, about 85% of them seen only once. Sample: PBMCs or T cells enriched from blood (not recorded which). Receptors were obtained from a young woman with acute COVID-19.

This chain joins TRBV5-4 and TRBJ1-2; D not resolved. V was trimmed by 2 bases and J by 8 bases, leaving 13 bases between them. Germline V gene sequence: CDR1 SGHNT, CDR2 YYREEE (reference sequence). This CDR3 is built from 13 residues. The CDR3 nucleotides read TGTGCCAGCAGCTTCGATATGACATCCGGCTACACCTTC. Translation gives CASSFDMTSGYTF. The entire variable domain, with the rest obtained from reference TRBV5-4 and TRBJ1-2, is as follows: ETGVTQSPTHLIKTRGQQVTLRCSSQSGHNTVSWYQQALGQGPQFIFQYYREEENGRGNFPPRFSGLQFPNYSSELNVNALELDDSALYLCASSFDMTSGYTFGSGTRLTVV.

The gene calls are TRBV27 and TRBJ1-1, with D maybe TRBD1 (6 bases). The CDR3 runs 13 residues. The V gene lost 7 bases and the J gene lost 0 bases, with 9 bases spanning the gap. CDR1 and CDR2 from the germline V gene are MNHEY and SMNVEV (reference sequence). CDR3 in amino acids: CASTGQMNTEAFF. CDR3 DNA: TGTGCCAGCACTGGACAGATGAACACTGAAGCTTTCTTT.

The V call is TRBV10-1, the J call TRBJ1-6, with TRBD1 matching over 8 bases. This CDR3 is built from 16 residues. Unmatched junction bases numbered 5, after V lost 3 bases and J lost 4 bases. CDR1 and CDR2 from the germline V gene are WNHNN and SYGVQD (reference sequence). CDR3 amino acids: CASSDPGQDYNSPLHF. CDR3 coding DNA: TGCGCCAGCAGTGACCCGGGACAGGATTATAATTCACCCCTCCACTTT.

In DNA, the CDR3 is TGTGCCAGCAGCTTGGCAGGGACAGGGATATACCAGCCCCAGCATTTT. Its translation is CASSLAGTGIYQPQHF. The chain carries TRBV5-6 and TRBJ1-5; 9 bases are a match to TRBD1. Germline V gives CDR1 SGHDT, CDR2 YYEEEE. The CDR3 extends over 16 amino acids. The V segment lost 0 bases and the J segment 7 bases; nucleotides outside the gene matches: 8.

A note on this clone: Other DNA sequences in this sample translate to the same CDR3. This chain joins TRBV29-1 and TRBJ2-7; D is unclear. V was clipped by 2 bases and J by 3 bases, with 8 bases between them. Germline CDR1 is SQVTM and CDR2 is ANQGSEA. The length of the CDR3 is 12 residues. In DNA, the CDR3 is TGCAGCGTTGAAACCGGTAGCTACGAGCAGTACTTC. This gives the protein CSVETGSYEQYF.

The V gene is TRBV19, the J gene TRBJ1-4; D might be TRBD1 (5 bases). This CDR3 contains 18 residues. V was cut by 2 bases and J by 4 bases, with 20 bases left in between. The germline CDR1 and CDR2 sequences are LNHDA and SQIVND (reference sequence). CDR3 bases: TGTGCCAGTAGTATAAGAGGCAGCGGGACGGCGAGTAATGAAAAACTGTTTTTT. Translated, it gives CASSIRGSGTASNEKLFF. The full variable domain, in which reference TRBV19 and TRBJ1-4 provide the parts outside the CDR3, is DGGITQSPKYLFRKEGQNVTLSCEQNLNHDAMYWYRQDPGQGLRLIYYSQIVNDFQKGDIAEGYSVSREKKESFPLTVTSAQKNPTAFYLCASSIRGSGTASNEKLFFGSGTQLSVL.

The chain links TRBV9 to TRBJ2-1, with 15 bases that match TRBD2. Trimming removed 1 base from V and 7 bases from J; junction bases left unmatched: 6. The CDR3 is 17 amino acids. The germline V gene has CDR1 SGDLS and CDR2 YYNGEE. As DNA, the CDR3 is TGTGCCAGCAGCGTAAGGACTAGCGGGGGGGCCCGGAATGAGCAGTTCTTC. It yields the protein CASSVRTSGGARNEQFF.

This clone has more than one count but fewer than ten. The chain uses TRBV28 and TRBJ1-3; TRBD1 might be the D (6 bases). The ends were cut back, 8 bases at V and 0 bases at J, with 20 bases in the middle. From germline, CDR1 is MDHEN and CDR2 SYDVKM. CDR3 length equals 17 residues. The CDR3 spells CASSSPGDPYSGNTIYF. In DNA, the CDR3 is TGTGCCAGCTCCTCCCCAGGGGACCCGTACTCTGGAAACACCATATATTTT.

This chain uses TRBV5-3 with TRBJ1-1; TRBD1 agrees at 8 bases. TRBV5-3 is treated as an ORF (open reading frame) with a function not yet certain. Trimming at V came to 2 bases and at J to 3 bases, leaving 6 bases not matched to a gene. The CDR3 is made up of 15 amino acids. CDR3 nucleotides: TGTGCCAGAAGCTTCCGGGACAGGCAATACACTGAAGCTTTCTTT. Its translation is CARSFRDRQYTEAFF.

The chain uses TRBV27 and TRBJ2-1; D perhaps matches TRBD2 (6 bases). Germline CDR1 MNHEY, CDR2 SMNVEV (reference sequence). The V gene lost 4 bases and the J gene lost 9 bases, with 16 bases spanning the gap. The CDR3 is 14 amino acids. CDR3 protein: CASSYSPRDFEQFF. The DNA of the CDR3 is TGTGCCAGCAGTTACAGCCCCCGGGACTTTGAGCAGTTCTTC.

This chain links TRBV19 with TRBJ1-2, with a tentative D call TRBD1 (6 bases). The germline gives CDR1 LNHDA, CDR2 SQIVND (reference sequence). Trimming took off 9 bases at V and 4 bases at J, with 12 bases between the two ends. This CDR3 contains 12 residues. The CDR3 DNA reads TGTGCCAGCAGGACAGATGGCTATGGCTACACCTTC. Its protein is CASRTDGYGYTF. Full variable domain (remainder filled in from reference TRBV19 and TRBJ1-2): DGGITQSPKYLFRKEGQNVTLSCEQNLNHDAMYWYRQDPGQGLRLIYYSQIVNDFQKGDIAEGYSVSREKKESFPLTVTSAQKNPTAFYLCASRTDGYGYTFGSGTRLTVV.

The V and J genes are TRBV5-1 and TRBJ1-2; D may be TRBD1 (5 bases). The length of the CDR3 is 14 residues. Between the trimmed V and J ends, which lost 0 bases and 4 bases, there was a span of 10 bases. Germline CDR1 reads SGHRS; CDR2 reads YFSETQ. The CDR3 bases are TGCGCCAGCAGCTTGGGACAGTGGGGCTATGGCTACACCTTC. It encodes CASSLGQWGYGYTF.

This rearrangement joins TRBV3-1 (or the pseudogene TRBV3-2) to TRBJ2-7, with 15 bases identical to TRBD2. After removal of 4 bases from V and 0 bases from J, the junction contained 10 bases not matched to a gene. The germline V gene encodes CDR1 LGHDT and CDR2 YNNKEL (reference sequence). This CDR3 has 19 residues. The CDR3, as DNA: TGTGCCAGCAGCCCTGGACTAGCGGGGGGGCCTAGGAGCTCCTACGAGCAGTACTTC. Its protein is CASSPGLAGGPRSSYEQYF.

The chain combines TRBV28 with TRBJ1-1; 8 bases agree with TRBD1. The CDR3 totals 14 residues. Trimming took 4 bases from V and 3 from J; bases not matched to a gene: 4. Germline assignment: CDR1 MDHEN and CDR2 SYDVKM. The chain's CDR3 is CASSSGTGHTEAFF. For the CDR3, the DNA is TGTGCCAGCAGTTCAGGGACAGGACACACTGAAGCTTTCTTT.

This clone was observed a few times. The chain links TRBV6-6 to TRBJ2-7, with 9 nucleotides matching TRBD1. The V segment lost 5 bases and the J segment 6 bases; nucleotides outside the gene matches: 17. This CDR3 is built from 17 residues. Germline CDR1 is MNHNY and CDR2 is SVGAGI (reference sequence). As DNA, the CDR3 is TGTGCCAGCAGTCCATCCGGGACAGGGATCACCCCTACCGAGCAGTACTTC. Translating it yields CASSPSGTGITPTEQYF.

The V gene is TRBV25-1, the J gene TRBJ2-3, with a weak D call TRBD2 (6 bases). Trimming left V 3 bases short and J 3 bases short, with 13 bases between. Germline CDR1 is MGHDK and CDR2 is SYGVNS. There are 15 residues in the CDR3. CDR3 nucleotides: TGTGCCAGCAGTGATGTTGGGGGGAGGACAGATACGCAGTATTTT. It codes for CASSDVGGRTDTQYF. The full variable domain, its missing parts supplied by reference TRBV25-1 and TRBJ2-3, is EADIYQTPRYLVIGTGKKITLECSQTMGHDKMYWYQQDPGMELHLIHYSYGVNSTEKGDLSSESTVSRIRTEHFPLTLESARPSHTSQYLCASSDVGGRTDTQYFGPGTRLTVL.

The V call is TRBV7-3, the J call TRBJ2-7; D might be TRBD1 (5 bases). CDR1 SGHTA and CDR2 FQGTGA come from the germline V gene. This CDR3 spans 14 amino acids. V lost 5 bases and J lost 3, with 14 bases in between. The CDR3 region has the DNA TGTGCCAGCAGCGTCCAGGGAAATGACTACGAGCAGTACTTC. Translated: CASSVQGNDYEQYF.

This chain links TRBV7-2 with TRBJ2-5; 9 nucleotides align to TRBD1. The germline V gene encodes CDR1 SGHTA and CDR2 FQGNSA. There are 15 residues in the CDR3. Trimming removed 5 bases from V and 4 bases from J; junction bases left unmatched: 8. Written as DNA, the CDR3 is TGTGCCAGCAGCCCCGGGACAGGGAGTGGAGAGACCCAGTACTTC. Protein product: CASSPGTGSGETQYF.